This passage covers 19 T cell receptor beta chains from one sample sequenced in a study of shared clonotypes between healthy human individuals. TCRdb keeps only in-frame clones here, not all; method: immunoSEQ multiplex PCR. The sample includes roughly 2,500,000 clones, over 85% of them seen just once. Sequencing input: naive CD4+ T cells from PBMCs. The subset: CD45RA+ positively selected. These receptors originate from a man between 18 and 29 years old in good health. Some clones in this sample may be carry-over from other donors' samples.

This clone appeared a single time. The chain has TRBV7-3 and TRBJ2-3; D gene uncertain. The CDR3 totals 13 residues. Germline V gene lookup returns CDR1 SGHTA and CDR2 FQGTGA. Trimming cost V 2 bases and J 6 bases, with 9 bases left between them. The CDR3 loop is CASSLVLGDTQYF. The CDR3 DNA follows: TGTGCCAGCAGCTTAGTATTGGGGGATACGCAGTATTTT.

CDR3: CASTALTQGGETQYF. In nucleotides, the CDR3 is TGCGCCAGCACCGCCCTTACCCAGGGGGGCGAGACCCAGTACTTC. The chain uses TRBV5-1 and TRBJ2-5; possible D gene TRBD1, 7 bases. This CDR3 region has 15 residues. Trimming cost V 6 bases and J 5 bases, with 20 bases left between them. Germline CDR1 and CDR2: SGHRS and YFSETQ.

A single count supports this clone. The chain links TRBV2 to TRBJ2-3, with 7 bases that match TRBD2. The CDR3 is 15 amino acids. The trim removed 5 bases at V and 4 bases at J, leaving 9 bases unmatched. The V gene's germline CDR1 is SNHLY and CDR2 FYNNEI. This CDR3 is CASSTSVTPPDTQYF. The CDR3 DNA reads TGTGCCAGCAGTACTAGCGTAACCCCCCCAGATACGCAGTATTTT.

Note on this clone: At the DNA level, this CDR3 is encoded by other sequences in the same sample as well. The chain joins TRBV5-4 to TRBJ1-2, with D unresolved. There are 13 residues in the CDR3. Germline values: CDR1 SGHNT, CDR2 YYREEE (reference sequence). V was pared by 0 bases and J by 2 bases, with 5 bases between. The CDR3 DNA sequence: TGTGCCAGCAGCTTGGCGGGAAACTATGGCTACACCTTC. Encoded protein: CASSLAGNYGYTF.

On this clone itself: The same CDR3 can be traced to other DNA sequences in this sample. V usage is TRBV30 and J usage is TRBJ2-7, with D perhaps TRBD1 (6 bases). Germline CDR1 reads GTSNPN; CDR2 reads SVGIG (reference sequence). Deletions cut 1 base from V and 2 bases from J, with 9 bases between. The CDR3 consists of 13 residues. CDR3 DNA: TGTGCCTGGAGTGCAGACAGGACCTACGAGCAGTACTTC. This translates into CAWSADRTYEQYF.

This rearrangement joins TRBV5-1 to TRBJ2-2; weak D call: TRBD2 (6 bases). Trimming pared 1 base from V and 3 bases from J, leaving 13 bases between. Germline assignment: CDR1 SGHRS and CDR2 YFSETQ. This CDR3 comprises 16 residues. CDR3 in amino acids: CASSLSLAWDTGELFF. The CDR3 DNA is TGCGCCAGCAGCTTGTCCCTAGCGTGGGACACCGGGGAGCTGTTTTTT.

This clone was counted once. This sequence joins TRBV28 and TRBJ2-1, with TRBD1 as a possible D gene (5 bases). Germline assignment: CDR1 MDHEN and CDR2 SYDVKM. The CDR3 loop spans 13 amino acids. Trimming shortened V by 6 bases and J by 3 bases, and 9 bases separated the two germline ends. The DNA for the CDR3 is TGTGCCAGCAGACCCGGACACTACAATGAGCAGTTCTTC. Translated: CASRPGHYNEQFF.

The table lists this clone with a count of one. The chain carries TRBV2 and TRBJ1-1, with a possible D match to TRBD1 (5 bases). Germline values: CDR1 SNHLY, CDR2 FYNNEI. The CDR3 sequence is 16 residues long. The ends were cut back, 5 bases at V and 6 bases at J, with 22 bases in the middle. The CDR3 region is CASSRTLAGVGAEAFF. CDR3 nucleotides: TGTGCCAGCAGTCGGACTTTGGCGGGGGTCGGGGCTGAAGCTTTCTTT.

The chain has TRBV14 and TRBJ2-1; either TRBD1 or TRBD2 may fit D (6 bases each). Per the germline V gene, CDR1 is SGHDN and CDR2 is FVKESK. This CDR3 has 11 amino acids. The ends were cut back, 6 bases at V and 15 bases at J, with 15 bases in the middle. CDR3: CASSGGGIAFF. The CDR3 DNA reads as TGTGCCAGCAGTGGAGGGGGGATTGCGTTCTTC.

The chain joins TRBV5-1 to TRBJ2-1, with 16 positions matching TRBD2. Per germline, CDR1 SGHRS and CDR2 YFSETQ. The CDR3 is 16 residues long. Germline trimming cut 2 bases from V and 7 bases from J; bases unmatched to any gene: 3. The CDR3 is CASSFGTSGRGNEQFF. The CDR3 DNA sequence: TGCGCCAGCAGCTTTGGGACTAGCGGGAGGGGGAATGAGCAGTTCTTC.

This chain joins TRBV7-9 and TRBJ2-1, with TRBD1 matching over 10 bases. Germline values: CDR1 SEHNR, CDR2 FQNEAQ (reference sequence). The length of the CDR3 is 17 residues. V was clipped by 3 bases and J by 2 bases; unmatched bases: 7. CDR3 region: CASSFRGTGVPYNEQFF. CDR3 bases: TGTGCCAGCAGCTTTAGGGGGACAGGGGTACCCTACAATGAGCAGTTCTTC.

This clone was recorded only once. The V call is TRBV7-9, the J call TRBJ1-4, with TRBD1 matching 7 bases. J gave up 3 bases and V 5 bases, and 6 bases lay outside the gene matches. This CDR3 region has 15 residues. The germline V gene encodes CDR1 SEHNR and CDR2 FQNEAQ (reference sequence). The DNA of the CDR3 is TGTGCCAGCAGCCCTTGGGGGACAGCTAATGAAAAACTGTTTTTT. The encoded protein is CASSPWGTANEKLFF.

This chain connects TRBV7-3 to TRBJ2-1; D may be TRBD2 (5 bases). Germline V gives CDR1 SGHTA, CDR2 FQGTGA. V lost 5 bases and J lost 4, with 9 bases in between. The CDR3 is 13 amino acids. CDR3 sequence (DNA): TGTGCCAGCAGCCAAGCGGAGTACAATGAGCAGTTCTTC. Its protein is CASSQAEYNEQFF.

The rearrangement links TRBV5-4 to TRBJ2-6, with 11 bases aligning to TRBD2. J gave up 0 bases and V 3 bases, and 11 bases lay outside the gene matches. Per germline, CDR1 SGHNT and CDR2 YYREEE (reference sequence). The CDR3 consists of 20 residues. CDR3 residues: CASSYGTSGSPFSGANVLTF. The CDR3, as DNA: TGTGCCAGCAGCTATGGGACTAGCGGTTCCCCTTTCTCTGGGGCCAACGTCCTGACTTTC.

The chain carries TRBV4-3 and TRBJ2-3, with 14 bases lining up with TRBD2. Germline lookup yields CDR1 LGHNA and CDR2 YSLEER. The trim removed 3 bases at V and 6 bases at J, leaving 5 bases unmatched. The CDR3 sequence is 16 residues long. The CDR3: CASSQEGLAGVDTQYF. The DNA of the CDR3 is TGCGCCAGCAGCCAGGAGGGACTAGCGGGAGTTGATACGCAGTATTTT.

The chain combines TRBV5-1 with TRBJ2-5, with D perhaps TRBD2 (7 bases). The CDR3 totals 14 residues. From germline, CDR1 is SGHRS and CDR2 YFSETQ. Trimming left V 7 bases short and J 1 base short, with 14 bases between. CDR3 coding DNA: TGCGCCAGCGGCCAGGGGAGGGCCCAAGAGACCCAGTACTTC. This gives the protein CASGQGRAQETQYF.

The rearrangement uses TRBV6-1 and TRBJ1-3; D may be TRBD1 (6 bases). V shed 6 bases and J shed 2 bases, with 11 bases lying between them. Per germline, CDR1 MNHNS and CDR2 SASEGT. CDR3 size: 14 residues. The CDR3, as DNA: TGTGCCAGCAGAGAATCAGGGGCTGGAAACACCATATATTTT. Translation gives CASRESGAGNTIYF.

The chain carries TRBV19 and TRBJ2-3, with D hard to call. CDR1 LNHDA and CDR2 SQIVND come from the germline V gene (reference sequence). The CDR3 extends over 14 amino acids. The germline V and J ends were trimmed by 2 bases and 4 bases, with 10 bases remaining between them. The CDR3 DNA is TGTGCCAGTAGTATATACCCTAGACCAGATACGCAGTATTTT. Translating it yields CASSIYPRPDTQYF.

The rearrangement uses TRBV6-1 and TRBJ2-7; D call uncertain. This CDR3 is 12 amino acids long. Germline assignment: CDR1 MNHNS and CDR2 SASEGT. Trimming shortened V by 3 bases and J by 6 bases, and 9 bases separated the two germline ends. The CDR3 sequence: CASSDVDSEQYF. CDR3 coding DNA: TGTGCCAGCAGTGATGTGGATTCCGAGCAGTACTTC.